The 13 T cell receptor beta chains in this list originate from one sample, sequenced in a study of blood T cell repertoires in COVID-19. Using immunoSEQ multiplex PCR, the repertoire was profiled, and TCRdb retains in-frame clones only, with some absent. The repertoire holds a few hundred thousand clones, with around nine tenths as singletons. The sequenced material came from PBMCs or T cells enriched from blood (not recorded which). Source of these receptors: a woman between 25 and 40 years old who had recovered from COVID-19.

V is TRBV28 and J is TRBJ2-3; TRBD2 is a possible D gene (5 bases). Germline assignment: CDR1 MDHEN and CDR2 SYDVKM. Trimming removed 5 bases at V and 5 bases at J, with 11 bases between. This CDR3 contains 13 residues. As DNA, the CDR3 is TGTGCCAGCAGTCTACCCGGGGAAGATACGCAGTATTTT. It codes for CASSLPGEDTQYF.

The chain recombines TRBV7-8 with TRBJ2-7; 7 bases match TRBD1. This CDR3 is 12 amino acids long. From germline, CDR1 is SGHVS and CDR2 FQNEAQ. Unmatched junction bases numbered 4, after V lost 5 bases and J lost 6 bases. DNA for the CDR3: TGTGCCAGCAGCCAGGGGGTGCTCGAGCAGTACTTC. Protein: CASSQGVLEQYF. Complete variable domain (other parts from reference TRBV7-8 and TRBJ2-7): GAGVSQSPRYKVAKRGQDVALRCDPISGHVSLFWYQQALGQGPEFLTYFQNEAQLDKSGLPSDRFFAERPEGSVSTLKIQRTQQEDSAVYLCASSQGVLEQYFGPGTRLTVT.

DNA of the CDR3: TGTGCCAGCAGCCGCGGTGGCCAGTGGGGCTCTACCACAGATACGCAGTATTTT. As protein: CASSRGGQWGSTTDTQYF. This sequence joins TRBV28 and TRBJ2-3; TRBD1 is a possible D gene (5 bases). Trimming cost V 6 bases and J 2 bases, with 24 bases left between them. This CDR3 is built from 18 residues. CDR1 and CDR2 (germline): MDHEN, SYDVKM.

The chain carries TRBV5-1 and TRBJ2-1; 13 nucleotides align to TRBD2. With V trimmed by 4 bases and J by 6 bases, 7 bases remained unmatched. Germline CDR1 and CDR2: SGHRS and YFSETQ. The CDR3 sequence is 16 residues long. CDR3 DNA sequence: TGCGCCAGCAGCGTAGGACTAGCGGGAGTGGGCAATGAGCAGTTCTTC. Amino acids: CASSVGLAGVGNEQFF.

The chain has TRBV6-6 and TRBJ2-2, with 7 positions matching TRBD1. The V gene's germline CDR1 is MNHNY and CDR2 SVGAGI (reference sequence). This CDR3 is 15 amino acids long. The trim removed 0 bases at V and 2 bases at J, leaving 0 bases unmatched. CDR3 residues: CASSYSGGNTGELFF. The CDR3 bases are TGTGCCAGCAGTTACTCAGGGGGCAACACCGGGGAGCTGTTTTTT.

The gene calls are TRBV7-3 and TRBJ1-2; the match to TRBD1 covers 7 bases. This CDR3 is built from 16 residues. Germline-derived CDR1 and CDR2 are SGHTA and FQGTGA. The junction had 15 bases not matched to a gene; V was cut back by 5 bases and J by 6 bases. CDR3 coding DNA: TGTGCCAGCAGCCATGGGACAGTGGAAAAAAGGGATGGCTACACCTTC. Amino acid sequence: CASSHGTVEKRDGYTF.

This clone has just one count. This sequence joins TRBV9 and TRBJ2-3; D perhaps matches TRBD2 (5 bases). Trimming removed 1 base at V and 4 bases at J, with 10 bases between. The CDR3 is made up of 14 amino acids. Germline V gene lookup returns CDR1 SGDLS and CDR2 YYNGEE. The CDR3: CASSVMEAPDTQYF. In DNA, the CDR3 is TGTGCCAGCAGCGTAATGGAGGCCCCAGATACGCAGTATTTT. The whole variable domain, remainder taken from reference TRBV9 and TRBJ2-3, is DSGVTQTPKHLITATGQRVTLRCSPRSGDLSVYWYQQSLDQGLQFLIQYYNGEERAKGNILERFSAQQFPDLHSELNLSSLELGDSALYFCASSVMEAPDTQYFGPGTRLTVL.

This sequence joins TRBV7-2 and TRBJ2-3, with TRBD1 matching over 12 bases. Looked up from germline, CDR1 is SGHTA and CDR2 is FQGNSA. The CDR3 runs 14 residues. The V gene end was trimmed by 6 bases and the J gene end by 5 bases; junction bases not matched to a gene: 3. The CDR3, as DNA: TGTGCCAGCAGTTGGGACAGGGGGCGAGATACGCAGTATTTT. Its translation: CASSWDRGRDTQYF.

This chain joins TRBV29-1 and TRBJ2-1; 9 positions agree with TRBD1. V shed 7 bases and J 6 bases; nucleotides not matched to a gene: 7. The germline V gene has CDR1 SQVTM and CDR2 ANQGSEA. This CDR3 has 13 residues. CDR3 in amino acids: CSAGQGRGNEQFF. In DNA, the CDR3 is TGCAGCGCCGGACAGGGGAGAGGCAATGAGCAGTTCTTC.

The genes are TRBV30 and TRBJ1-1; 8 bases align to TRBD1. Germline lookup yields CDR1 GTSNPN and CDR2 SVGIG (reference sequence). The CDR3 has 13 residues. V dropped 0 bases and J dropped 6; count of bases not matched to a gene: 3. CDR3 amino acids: CAWSVYRGAEAFF. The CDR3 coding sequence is TGTGCCTGGAGTGTTTACAGGGGGGCTGAAGCTTTCTTT.

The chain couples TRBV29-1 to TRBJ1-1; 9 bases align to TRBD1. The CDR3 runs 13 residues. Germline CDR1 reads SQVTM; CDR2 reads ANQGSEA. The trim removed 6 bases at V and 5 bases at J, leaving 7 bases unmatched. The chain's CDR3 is CSVAETGGTEAFF. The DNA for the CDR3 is TGCAGCGTAGCTGAGACAGGGGGTACTGAAGCTTTCTTT.

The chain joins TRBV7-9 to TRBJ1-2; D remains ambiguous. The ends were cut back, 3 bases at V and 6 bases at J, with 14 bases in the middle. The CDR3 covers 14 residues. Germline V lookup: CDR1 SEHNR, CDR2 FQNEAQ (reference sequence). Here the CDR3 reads CASSFELQNHGYTF. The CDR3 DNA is TGTGCCAGCAGCTTCGAATTACAGAATCATGGCTACACCTTC.

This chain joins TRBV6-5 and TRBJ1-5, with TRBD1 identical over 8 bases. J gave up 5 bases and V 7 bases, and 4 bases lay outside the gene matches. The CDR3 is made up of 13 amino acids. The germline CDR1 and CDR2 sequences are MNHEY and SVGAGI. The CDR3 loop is CASKDRVYQPQHF. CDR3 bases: TGTGCCAGCAAGGACAGGGTGTATCAGCCCCAGCATTTT.